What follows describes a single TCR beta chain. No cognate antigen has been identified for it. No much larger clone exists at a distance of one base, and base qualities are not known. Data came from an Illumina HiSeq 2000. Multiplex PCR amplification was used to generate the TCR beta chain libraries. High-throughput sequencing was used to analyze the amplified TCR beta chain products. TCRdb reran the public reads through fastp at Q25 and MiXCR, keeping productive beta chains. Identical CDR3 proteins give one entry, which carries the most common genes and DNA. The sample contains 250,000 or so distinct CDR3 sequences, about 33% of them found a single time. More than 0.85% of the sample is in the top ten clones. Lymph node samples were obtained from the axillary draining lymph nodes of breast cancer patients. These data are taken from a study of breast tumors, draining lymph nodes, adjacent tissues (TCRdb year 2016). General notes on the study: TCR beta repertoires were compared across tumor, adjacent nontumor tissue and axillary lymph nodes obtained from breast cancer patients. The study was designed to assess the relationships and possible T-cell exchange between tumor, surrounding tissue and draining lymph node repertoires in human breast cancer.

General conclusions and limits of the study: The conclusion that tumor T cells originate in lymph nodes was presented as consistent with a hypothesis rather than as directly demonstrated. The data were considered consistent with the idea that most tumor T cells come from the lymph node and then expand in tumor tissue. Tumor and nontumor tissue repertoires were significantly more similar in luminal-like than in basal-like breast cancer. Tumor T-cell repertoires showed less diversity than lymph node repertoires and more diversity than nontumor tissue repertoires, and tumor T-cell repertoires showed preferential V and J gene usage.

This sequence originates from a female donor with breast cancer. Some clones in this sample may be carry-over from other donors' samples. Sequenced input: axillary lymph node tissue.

The nucleotide sequence reads as follows: TGTGCCTGGAGCCTTAATAGCGGGAGGGCCCCAGATACGCAGTATTTT. It specifies CAWSLNSGRAPDTQYF. Recombination linked TRBV30 to TRBJ2-3; TRBD2 fits 11 bases in the junction. There are 16 amino acids in the CDR3, from cysteine to phenylalanine inclusive. Only the CDR3 portion is preserved as DNA: 48 bases, with reading frame beginning at the first base. V trim: 3 bases; J trim: 4 bases; unmatched bases: 9. CDR1 and CDR2 are read off the germline V gene (reference sequence) as GTSNPN and SVGIG.